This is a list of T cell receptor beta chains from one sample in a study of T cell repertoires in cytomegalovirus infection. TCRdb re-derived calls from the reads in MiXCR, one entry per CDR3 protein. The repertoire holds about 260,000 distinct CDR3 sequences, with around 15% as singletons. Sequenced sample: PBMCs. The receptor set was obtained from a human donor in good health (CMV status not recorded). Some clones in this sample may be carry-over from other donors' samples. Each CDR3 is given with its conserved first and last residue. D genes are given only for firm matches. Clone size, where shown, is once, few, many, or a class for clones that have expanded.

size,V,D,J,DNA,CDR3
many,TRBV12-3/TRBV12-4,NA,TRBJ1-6,TGTGCCAGCAGTTTCTTTTATAATTCACCCCTCCACTTT,CASSFFYNSPLHF
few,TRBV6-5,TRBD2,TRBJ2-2,TGTGCCAGCAGACCCGGGACTAGCGGGAGTTACGGCGGGGAGCTGTTTTTT,CASRPGTSGSYGGELFF
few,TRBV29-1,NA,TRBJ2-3,TGCAGCGTTGGGCACCAAAGAGATACGCAGTATTTT,CSVGHQRDTQYF
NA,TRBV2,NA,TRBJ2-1,TGTGCCAGGGACCGGGACCCGAGCTCCTACAATGAGCAGTTCTTC,CARDRDPSSYNEQFF
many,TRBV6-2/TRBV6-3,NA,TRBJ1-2,TGTGCCAGCAGTCACGCGCAGCTTCCCTATGGCTACACCTTC,CASSHAQLPYGYTF
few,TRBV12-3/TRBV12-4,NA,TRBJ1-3,TGTGCCAGCAGTTTAGCGCAGGAGGTCGCTGGAAACACCATATATTTT,CASSLAQEVAGNTIYF
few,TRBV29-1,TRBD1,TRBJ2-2,TGCAGCGTACGGACAGGGGAGGCCGGGGAGCTGTTTTTT,CSVRTGEAGELFF
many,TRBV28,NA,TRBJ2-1,TGTGCCAGTTCCGTCTTGGCGGAGCAGTTCTTC,CASSVLAEQFF
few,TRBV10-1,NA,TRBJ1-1,TGCGCCAGCCAACCGACCTTAAACACTGAAGCTTTCTTT,CASQPTLNTEAFF
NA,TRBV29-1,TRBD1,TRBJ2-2,TGCAGCGTTGAAGATCCGGGACAGGGGGCCGGGGAGCTGTTTTTT,CSVEDPGQGAGELFF
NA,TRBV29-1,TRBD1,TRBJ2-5,TGCAGCGTTCTAGGACAGGGCCAAGAGACCCAGTACTTC,CSVLGQGQETQYF
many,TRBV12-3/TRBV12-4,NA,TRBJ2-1,TGTGCCAGCAGTCCCACGACAAACTTCGATGAGCAGTTCTTC,CASSPTTNFDEQFF
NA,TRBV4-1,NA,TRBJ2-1,TGCGCCAGCAGCCAAGATCGGCCCACTACCTCCTACAATGAGCAGTTCTTC,CASSQDRPTTSYNEQFF
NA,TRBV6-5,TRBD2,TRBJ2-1,TGTGCCAGCAGCTTTTTGAGCGGGAGAATAGACAATGAGCAGTTCTTC,CASSFLSGRIDNEQFF
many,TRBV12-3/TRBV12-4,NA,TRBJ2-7,TGTGCCAGCAGTCCTGGAGTCACAGGGATCTACGAGCAGTACTTC,CASSPGVTGIYEQYF
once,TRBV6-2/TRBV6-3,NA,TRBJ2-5,TGTGCCAGCCGTTTTGGGGGTTCGGAGACCCAGTACTTC,CASRFGGSETQYF
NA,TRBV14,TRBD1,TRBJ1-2,TGTGCCAGCAGCCAGCTACCAACCAAGACAGGGTTCGGGAATGGCTACACCTTC,CASSQLPTKTGFGNGYTF
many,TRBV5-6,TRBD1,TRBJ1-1,TGTGCCAGCAGCCAGGACAGGGGCACTGAAGCTTTCTTT,CASSQDRGTEAFF
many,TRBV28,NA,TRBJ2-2,TGTGCCAGCAGTTTCTATTCGGGATCGAACACCGGGGAGCTGTTTTTT,CASSFYSGSNTGELFF
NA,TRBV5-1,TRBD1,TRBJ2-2,TGCGCCAGCAGCGAATTTCTCGGGACAGGGCTGGCCGGGGAGCTGTTTTTT,CASSEFLGTGLAGELFF
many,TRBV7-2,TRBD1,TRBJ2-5,TGTGCCAGCAGCCGGGACAGGGTTGCTGAGACCCAGTACTTC,CASSRDRVAETQYF
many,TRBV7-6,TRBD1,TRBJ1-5,TGTGCCAGCAGCTTAGGAGGGGGACAGGGTTATAGCAATCAGCCCCAGCATTTT,CASSLGGGQGYSNQPQHF
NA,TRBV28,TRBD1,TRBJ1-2,TGTGCCAGCAGTTTAGGGGGCAGGGGGCTAGGCGGCTACACCTTC,CASSLGGRGLGGYTF
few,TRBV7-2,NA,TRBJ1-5,TGTGCCAGCAGCCCCCGGGTGGATCAGCCCCAGCATTTT,CASSPRVDQPQHF
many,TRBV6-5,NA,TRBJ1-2,TGTGCCAGCAGTTACTCGTTAGAGACAGATTATGGCTACACCTTC,CASSYSLETDYGYTF
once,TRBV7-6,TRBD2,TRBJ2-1,TGTGCTTGCAGCTTCAAGCTAGCGGTTCGCTCGGGGAATGAGCAGTTCTTC,CACSFKLAVRSGNEQFF
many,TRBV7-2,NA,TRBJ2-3,TGTGCCAGCAGCTACCGAGGTCAGGGAAGCACAGATACGCAGTATTTT,CASSYRGQGSTDTQYF
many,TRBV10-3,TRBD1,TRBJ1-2,TGTGCCATCAGGGACAGGGAAGACTATGGCTACACCTTC,CAIRDREDYGYTF
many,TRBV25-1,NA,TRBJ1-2,TGTGCCAGCAGTGACTGGACAGAGTATGGCTACACCTTC,CASSDWTEYGYTF
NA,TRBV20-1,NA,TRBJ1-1,TGCAGTGCTACGGGACACTTAAACACTGAAGCTTTCTTT,CSATGHLNTEAFF
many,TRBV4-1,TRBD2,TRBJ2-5,TGCGCCAGCAGCCGATTTAGCGGGGGGGCCGCGGGAGAGACCCAGTACTTC,CASSRFSGGAAGETQYF
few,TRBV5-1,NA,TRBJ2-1,TGCGCCAGCAGCAGCGGACTGACCTCCTACAATGAGCAGTTCTTC,CASSSGLTSYNEQFF
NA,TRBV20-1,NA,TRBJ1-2,TGCAGTGCTAGAGACTCTCGTCGGACCGAAAACTATGGCTACACCTTC,CSARDSRRTENYGYTF
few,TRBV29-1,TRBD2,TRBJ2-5,TGCAGCGTTGAACCGGGACTAGCGGGAGTAGAGACCCAGTACTTC,CSVEPGLAGVETQYF
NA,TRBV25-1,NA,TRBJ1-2,TGTGCCAGCAGTGAATCCCCCCCTAGAGACTATGGCTACACCTTC,CASSESPPRDYGYTF
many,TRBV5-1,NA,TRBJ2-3,TGCGCCAGCAGCTTGGGAGGAGACACAGATACGCAGTATTTT,CASSLGGDTDTQYF
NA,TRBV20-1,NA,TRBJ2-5,TGCAGTGCTGACCGAGGACAAGAGACCCAGTACTTC,CSADRGQETQYF
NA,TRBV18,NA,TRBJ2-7,TGTGCCAGCTCACCAGAGGTTTCCTACGAGCAGTACTTC,CASSPEVSYEQYF